The 26 T cell receptor beta chains in this list originate from one sample, sequenced in a study of T cells in Graves' hyperthyroidism and ophthalmopathy. It was RNA transcripts that yielded the amplified TCR beta CDR3 regions. HTBI primers drove first-round RT-PCR of the TCR CDR3. MiXCR was run by TCRdb on the multiplex PCR reads, yielding one entry per CDR3 protein. This sample has a few hundred thousand distinct CDR3 sequences; about an eighth occur once, and the top ten carry 34%. The sequenced sample was blood. Source of these receptors: a middle-aged woman with Graves' ophthalmopathy.

This clonotype showed up many times. CDR3 sequence (DNA): TGCAGTGCTAGTGACAGGGGACTCACTGAAGCTTTCTTT. Translation: CSASDRGLTEAFF. This chain joins TRBV20-1 and TRBJ1-1; 8 nucleotides align to TRBD1. The CDR3 consists of 13 residues. The germline V gene has CDR1 DFQATT and CDR2 SNEGSKA (reference sequence). With V trimmed by 3 bases and J by 4 bases, 4 bases remained unmatched.

At least ten counts were recorded for this clonotype. The CDR3, as DNA: TGCAGCTCATCGGACGGAAAGTCTGGCTACACCTTC. Translation: CSSSDGKSGYTF. The chain employs TRBV29-1 and TRBJ1-2; D is undetermined. Trimming pared 8 bases from V and 7 bases from J, leaving 17 bases between. The CDR3 consists of 12 residues. CDR1 and CDR2 (germline): SQVTM, ANQGSEA.

Comments on this clonotype: A read error may explain this, as a much larger clone is one base away. The chain is built from TRBV6-1 and TRBJ2-2; no clear D. Germline V gene lookup returns CDR1 MNHNS and CDR2 SASEGT. V lost 4 bases to trimming and J lost 4 bases, with 10 bases between them. The CDR3 contains 14 residues. In nucleotides, the CDR3 is TGTGCCAGCAGTGTGGGGTGGAGCACCGGGGAGCTGTTTTTT. It codes for CASSVGWSTGELFF.

This clonotype has more than one count but fewer than ten. The rearrangement joins TRBV18 to TRBJ1-5; unclear D gene. Trimming removed 2 bases at V and 3 bases at J, with 5 bases between. The CDR3 is 13 amino acids. Per the germline V gene, CDR1 is KGHSH and CDR2 is LQKENI. The CDR3 loop is CASSPGDNQPQHF. Here the CDR3 DNA reads TGTGCCAGCTCACCAGGAGACAATCAGCCCCAGCATTTT.

This clonotype has only a few counts. The rearrangement links TRBV3-1 to TRBJ2-2; D uncertain. The germline gives CDR1 LGHDT, CDR2 YNNKEL (reference sequence). The length of the CDR3 is 15 residues. The V end lost 2 bases, the J end lost 1 base, and 8 bases lay between the germline ends. The CDR3 spells CASSQSDRNTGELFF. The CDR3 coding sequence is TGTGCCAGCAGCCAATCAGACCGGAACACCGGGGAGCTGTTTTTT. The variable domain in full, with the rest retrieved from reference TRBV3-1 and TRBJ2-2, is DTAVSQTPKYLVTQMGNDKSIKCEQNLGHDTMYWYKQDSKKFLKIMFSYNNKELIINETVPNRFSPKSPDKAHLNLHINSLELGDSAVYFCASSQSDRNTGELFFGEGSRLTVL.

As regards this clonotype: A much larger clone is a single base away; this may be a read error. V usage is TRBV2 and J usage is TRBJ2-2; D unresolved. This CDR3 spans 13 amino acids. CDR1 and CDR2 from the germline V gene are SNHLY and FYNNEI. CDR3 protein: CASCEFVAGELFF. The CDR3 nucleotides are TGTGCCAGCTGTGAATTTGTTGCCGGGGAGCTGTTTTTT.

This clonotype was detected only a few times. J is TRBJ2-7 and V is TRBV19; tentatively, D is TRBD1 (6 bases). Germline V gives CDR1 LNHDA, CDR2 SQIVND (reference sequence). This CDR3 is built from 14 residues. V shed 0 bases and J shed 6 bases, with 12 bases lying between them. Here the CDR3 DNA reads TGTGCCAGTAGTATAGATCTAGAGACAGGCGAGCAGTACTTC. Residues: CASSIDLETGEQYF.

This clonotype was detected many times. The genes are TRBV20-1 and TRBJ1-1; no reliable D call. Germline-derived CDR1 and CDR2 are DFQATT and SNEGSKA (reference sequence). The CDR3 consists of 13 residues. Trimming stripped 2 bases from V and 4 bases from J, with 11 bases between. CDR3 loop: CSARWGRGTEAFF. CDR3 nucleotides: TGCAGTGCTAGATGGGGTCGGGGCACTGAAGCTTTCTTT.

The rearrangement links TRBV14 to TRBJ1-2; no clear D gene. From germline, CDR1 is SGHDN and CDR2 FVKESK. V was shortened by 0 bases and J by 8 bases, with 13 bases between the two germline ends. This CDR3 region has 14 residues. The CDR3 protein is CASSQDPVKKGYTF. The CDR3 DNA reads TGTGCCAGCAGCCAAGATCCGGTGAAGAAAGGCTACACCTTC.

This clonotype was counted between two and nine times. The chain recombines TRBV7-9 with TRBJ2-1; no clear D. V dropped 5 bases and J dropped 0 bases, with 11 bases sitting between them. The CDR3 is made up of 15 amino acids. From germline, CDR1 is SEHNR and CDR2 FQNEAQ (reference sequence). This CDR3 reads CASSRRRSSYNEQFF. The CDR3 coding sequence is TGTGCCAGCAGCCGACGGCGAAGCTCCTACAATGAGCAGTTCTTC.

This clonotype was counted many times. The V and J genes are TRBV19 and TRBJ2-1, with 7 bases lining up with TRBD1. CDR1 LNHDA and CDR2 SQIVND come from the germline V gene (reference sequence). This CDR3 region has 14 residues. The ends lost 10 bases at V and 3 bases at J; junction bases unmatched: 9. Here the CDR3 reads CATRQGPGYNEQFF. DNA for the CDR3: TGTGCCACTAGACAGGGCCCGGGCTACAATGAGCAGTTCTTC.

This clonotype was seen repeatedly, ten times or more. The V call is TRBV2, the J call TRBJ2-1; TRBD2 matches 9 bases. V was pared by 3 bases and J by 2 bases, with 8 bases of the junction left unmatched. Germline V gene data show CDR1 as SNHLY and CDR2 as FYNNEI. The CDR3 extends over 17 amino acids. The CDR3 spells CASSDSREGLTYNEQFF. CDR3 nucleotides: TGTGCCAGCAGTGATTCGCGGGAGGGCCTCACCTACAATGAGCAGTTCTTC.

Note on this clonotype: This may arise from a read error, as a much more abundant clone is one base away. The J gene is TRBJ1-5, the V gene TRBV2; no firm D call. This CDR3 has 14 amino acids. Germline V lookup: CDR1 SNHLY, CDR2 FYNNEI. CDR3 in DNA: TGTGCCAGCAGTCCTGGATATAGCAATCAGCCCCGGCATTTT. It translates to CASSPGYSNQPRHF.

This rearrangement joins TRBV3-1 to TRBJ1-6; D not certain. CDR1 is LGHDT and CDR2 is YNNKEL in the germline V gene (reference sequence). The CDR3 consists of 13 residues. V was trimmed by 6 bases and J by 8 bases, leaving 11 bases between them. In DNA form, the CDR3 reads TGTGCCAGCAGGGGTGACGGTGATTCACCCCTCCACTTT. Amino acids: CASRGDGDSPLHF.

In its sample, this clonotype was seen a few times. The gene calls are TRBV18 and TRBJ2-1, with D maybe TRBD2 (6 bases). The V gene's germline CDR1 is KGHSH and CDR2 LQKENI. The CDR3 has 16 residues. Trimming left V 4 bases short and J 6 bases short, with 19 bases between. DNA of the CDR3: TGTGCCAGCTCACAGCGGGTAGAAAAAAGGACCAATGAGCAGTTCTTC. Amino acids: CASSQRVEKRTNEQFF.

This clonotype was counted once. It may be a read error: a sequence one base away is much more abundant. The gene calls are TRBV2 and TRBJ2-2; D may be TRBD1 or TRBD2 (5 bases each). CDR3 length: 16 residues. Trimming cost V 10 bases and J 1 base, with 19 bases left between them. Germline values: CDR1 SNHLY, CDR2 FYNNEI. The CDR3 reads CATTGAGTGNTGELFF. The CDR3 nucleotides read TGTGCCACCACAGGAGCCGGGACGGGGAACACCGGGGAGCTGTTTTTT.

This clonotype occurred a few times. The rearrangement joins TRBV28 to TRBJ2-2, with 7 nucleotides matching TRBD2. Looked up from germline, CDR1 is MDHEN and CDR2 is SYDVKM. With V trimmed by 6 bases and J by 4 bases, 8 bases remained unmatched. This CDR3 comprises 15 residues. The CDR3 bases are TGTGCCAGCAGCCTGGGAGGGAGTGGCACCGGGGAGCTGTTTTTT. Amino acids: CASSLGGSGTGELFF.

The chain links TRBV7-8 to TRBJ2-3, with 12 bases that match TRBD2. CDR3 size: 16 residues. The germline CDR1 and CDR2 sequences are SGHVS and FQNEAQ. Losses at the gene ends were 5 bases for V and 4 bases for J; bases not matched to a gene: 7. The CDR3 here is CASSRRLAGAPDTQYF. CDR3 nucleotides: TGTGCCAGCAGCCGAAGACTAGCGGGAGCTCCAGATACGCAGTATTTT. Full variable domain (outside the CDR3, taken from reference TRBV7-8 and TRBJ2-3): GAGVSQSPRYKVAKRGQDVALRCDPISGHVSLFWYQQALGQGPEFLTYFQNEAQLDKSGLPSDRFFAERPEGSVSTLKIQRTQQEDSAVYLCASSRRLAGAPDTQYFGPGTRLTVL.

In this sample, this clonotype turned up once. The chain combines TRBV27 with TRBJ1-6; 9 nucleotides agree with TRBD1. The germline gives CDR1 MNHEY, CDR2 SMNVEV (reference sequence). This CDR3 is built from 16 residues. V gave up 7 bases and J gave up 6 bases; unmatched junction bases: 10. The CDR3 sequence is CASKGGQGELNSPLHF. The CDR3 nucleotides read TGTGCCAGCAAAGGGGGACAGGGAGAACTTAATTCACCCCTCCACTTT.

The chain recombines TRBV7-6 with TRBJ2-2; D is unresolved. This CDR3 has 13 residues. The ends were cut back, 11 bases at V and 7 bases at J, with 17 bases in the middle. Germline V gives CDR1 SGHVS, CDR2 FNYEAQ. The CDR3 spells CAGSRVLSGELFF. Here the CDR3 DNA reads TGTGCCGGAAGTCGTGTATTGAGCGGGGAGCTGTTTTTT.

This clonotype has more than one count but fewer than ten. The genes are TRBV7-6 and TRBJ2-1; TRBD2 agrees at 16 bases. The germline gives CDR1 SGHVS, CDR2 FNYEAQ. The CDR3 is made up of 16 amino acids. Trimming removed 3 bases from V and 8 bases from J; junction bases left unmatched: 4. CDR3 sequence reads: CASSLGTSGRVYEQFF. The DNA for the CDR3 is TGTGCCAGCAGCTTGGGGACTAGCGGGAGGGTTTATGAGCAGTTCTTC.

This chain uses TRBV9 with TRBJ2-5; D possibly uses TRBD1 or TRBD2 (5 bases each). The CDR3 is made up of 15 amino acids. Germline lookup yields CDR1 SGDLS and CDR2 YYNGEE. The V end lost 0 bases, the J end lost 1 base, and 10 bases lay between the germline ends. CDR3 protein: CASSVGGTFQETQYF. In DNA, the CDR3 is TGTGCCAGCAGCGTAGGAGGGACGTTCCAAGAGACCCAGTACTTC.

This clonotype was counted at least ten times. The V call is TRBV5-1, the J call TRBJ1-2; D gene unclear. This CDR3 comprises 13 residues. The germline V and J ends were trimmed by 0 bases and 4 bases, with 7 bases remaining between them. Looked up from germline, CDR1 is SGHRS and CDR2 is YFSETQ. The CDR3 coding sequence is TGCGCCAGCAGCTTGGGTGGTGGCTATGGCTACACCTTC. It is translated as CASSLGGGYGYTF. The entire variable domain, with the rest obtained from reference TRBV5-1 and TRBJ1-2, is as follows: KAGVTQTPRYLIKTRGQQVTLSCSPISGHRSVSWYQQTPGQGLQFLFEYFSETQRNKGNFPGRFSGRQFSNSRSEMNVSTLELGDSALYLCASSLGGGYGYTFGSGTRLTVV.

This clonotype was counted ten times or more. V is TRBV2 and J is TRBJ2-5; D is possibly TRBD1 (6 bases). The length of the CDR3 is 15 residues. V lost 1 base, J lost 0 bases, and 9 bases lay in between. In germline, CDR1 is SNHLY, CDR2 FYNNEI. CDR3 bases: TGTGCCAGCAGTGAAGGCCGACAGGACCAAGAGACCCAGTACTTC. This gives the protein CASSEGRQDQETQYF.

This clonotype was observed a few times. This chain connects TRBV13 to TRBJ1-1, with D possibly matching TRBD1 (6 bases). The CDR3 has 14 residues. CDR1 is PRHDT, CDR2 FYEKMQ, per germline (reference sequence). V lost 7 bases and J 4 bases, leaving 16 bases between the germline ends. CDR3 sequence (DNA): TGTGCCAGCACTTACGAGGGGGTAAGCACTGAAGCTTTCTTT. It codes for CASTYEGVSTEAFF.

In this sample, this clonotype turned up a few times. This chain links TRBV20-1 with TRBJ2-7, with 8 bases matching TRBD2. CDR1 is DFQATT, CDR2 SNEGSKA, per germline (reference sequence). The CDR3 extends over 13 amino acids. The CDR3 bases are TGCAGCGGGAGCGGGAGCCCAACCTACGAGCAGTACTTC. Protein: CSGSGSPTYEQYF.